The 21 T cell receptor beta chains listed next were all sequenced from one sample in a study of OX40 agonist ivuxolimab in advanced cancers. Sequencing was performed with immunoSEQ multiplex PCR; in TCRdb, only in-frame clones are kept and a portion is missing. The sample includes about 43,000 clones, roughly 94% of them seen just once. Source: CD4+ or CD8+ T cells sorted from blood, taken in a trial of the OX40 agonist ivuxolimab. All receptors derive from an adult with an advanced solid tumor such as melanoma, head and neck, liver or kidney cancer.

The chain carries TRBV10-2 and TRBJ1-1; D gene unclear. Trimming pared 5 bases from V and 5 bases from J, leaving 6 bases between. Per the germline V gene, CDR1 is WSHSY and CDR2 is SAAADI. The CDR3 extends over 11 amino acids. The CDR3 region has the DNA TGCGCCAGCAGTATCGGGACTGAAGCTTTCTTT. This translates into CASSIGTEAFF.

In the case of this clone: One end of the junction is discordant with germline, which a read error may explain. The V gene is TRBV7-7, the J gene TRBJ1-2, with D possibly being TRBD1 (5 bases). The CDR3 is made up of 14 amino acids. The germline V gene has CDR1 SSHAT and CDR2 FNYEAQ (reference sequence). CDR3 sequence: CASSRQGIRKGYTF. The CDR3, as DNA: TGTGCTAGCAGCCGCCAGGGAATTAGAAAGGGGTACACCTTC.

V gene TRBV11-3 combines with J gene TRBJ2-7; D possibly corresponds to TRBD2 (5 bases). Trimming took off 5 bases at V and 6 bases at J, with 14 bases between the two ends. This CDR3 spans 13 amino acids. Germline CDR1 is SGHNT and CDR2 is YENEEA. DNA for the CDR3: TGTGCCAGCAGCGTCCCGGGGAGTGGCGAGCAGTACTTC. As protein: CASSVPGSGEQYF.

The chain combines TRBV14 with TRBJ2-7; 7 positions match TRBD2. Germline values: CDR1 SGHDN, CDR2 FVKESK. The J segment lost 3 bases and the V segment lost 0 bases, leaving 8 bases of the junction unmatched. The CDR3 consists of 16 residues. In nucleotides, the CDR3 is TGTGCCAGCAGCCAAGATAAAGTGGCGGGGGACTACGAGCAGTACTTC. Translated: CASSQDKVAGDYEQYF.

This chain links TRBV5-6 with TRBJ2-7; D is unresolved. The CDR3 covers 13 residues. Per the germline V gene, CDR1 is SGHDT and CDR2 is YYEEEE. Trimming shortened V by 7 bases and J by 4 bases, and 15 bases separated the two germline ends. For the CDR3, the DNA is TGTGCCAGCTCCCCGGGCCACTGGTACGAGCAGTACTTC. This gives the protein CASSPGHWYEQYF. Drawing the rest from reference TRBV5-6 and TRBJ2-7, the complete variable domain is DAGVTQSPTHLIKTRGQQVTLRCSPKSGHDTVSWYQQALGQGPQFIFQYYEEEERQRGNFPDRFSGHQFPNYSSELNVNALLLGDSALYLCASSPGHWYEQYFGPGTRLTVT.

The chain joins TRBV30 to TRBJ2-7; D is perhaps TRBD1 (5 bases). The CDR3 spans 15 residues. Germline values: CDR1 GTSNPN, CDR2 SVGIG (reference sequence). V was cut by 1 base and J by 4 bases, with 17 bases left in between. The CDR3 reads CAWSANRNIPYEQYF. As DNA, the CDR3 is TGTGCCTGGAGTGCGAACAGGAATATTCCGTACGAGCAGTACTTC. Full variable domain (missing parts from reference TRBV30 and TRBJ2-7): SQTIHQWPATLVQPVGSPLSLECTVEGTSNPNLYWYRQAAGRGLQLLFYSVGIGQISSEVPQNLSASRPQDRQFILSSKKLLLSDSGFYLCAWSANRNIPYEQYFGPGTRLTVT.

To note about this clone: The sample carries other DNA sequences with the same CDR3. The chain recombines TRBV30 with TRBJ2-7; D is possibly TRBD1 (5 bases). The CDR3 has 13 residues. CDR1 is GTSNPN, CDR2 SVGIG, per germline (reference sequence). Trimming removed 0 bases at V and 3 bases at J, with 9 bases between. The CDR3 reads CAWSVGQGYEQYF. The CDR3 nucleotides are TGTGCCTGGAGTGTAGGGCAGGGCTACGAGCAGTACTTC. The whole variable domain, remainder taken from reference TRBV30 and TRBJ2-7, is SQTIHQWPATLVQPVGSPLSLECTVEGTSNPNLYWYRQAAGRGLQLLFYSVGIGQISSEVPQNLSASRPQDRQFILSSKKLLLSDSGFYLCAWSVGQGYEQYFGPGTRLTVT.

The V gene is TRBV7-9, the J gene TRBJ2-7; perhaps TRBD2 as D (6 bases). Germline-derived CDR1 and CDR2 are SEHNR and FQNEAQ (reference sequence). Trimming stripped 8 bases from V and 2 bases from J, with 10 bases between. CDR3 length: 12 residues. In nucleotides, the CDR3 is TGTGCCAGCTCTGGCGGGACCTACGAGCAGTACTTC. It codes for CASSGGTYEQYF.

The chain recombines TRBV29-1 with TRBJ1-2, with 8 bases identical to TRBD1. The CDR3 has 11 residues. With 4 bases clipped from V and 12 bases from J, the junction kept 7 bases outside the gene matches. In germline, CDR1 is SQVTM, CDR2 ANQGSEA. CDR3 DNA sequence: TGCAGCGTTGCAGGGGGCAGGGAAGACACCTTC. Its translation is CSVAGGREDTF.

Concerning this clone: Compared with germline, one end of the junction differs, possibly owing to a read error. The V gene is TRBV11-3, the J gene TRBJ2-7; D gene unclear. Germline V gene sequence: CDR1 SGHNT, CDR2 YENEEA. The CDR3 covers 14 residues. In DNA form, the CDR3 reads TGTGCCAGCAGCCTAGACCCGGGTACCGAGGAGCAGTACTTC. This gives the protein CASSLDPGTEEQYF.

The chain employs TRBV15 and TRBJ2-7; 8 nucleotides agree with TRBD1. With 5 bases clipped from V and 2 bases from J, the junction kept 11 bases outside the gene matches. Germline CDR1 is LNHNV and CDR2 is YYDKDF (reference sequence). The CDR3 runs to 16 residues. The CDR3 loop reads CATSQRTGRSTYEQYF. The CDR3 DNA reads as TGTGCCACCAGCCAACGGACAGGGAGGTCCACCTACGAGCAGTACTTC.

The V call is TRBV4-1, the J call TRBJ2-7, with TRBD1 identical over 9 bases. The CDR3 runs 14 residues. Trimming took 5 bases from V and 5 from J; bases not matched to a gene: 7. CDR1 is MGHRA and CDR2 is YSYEKL in the germline V gene. For the CDR3, the DNA is TGCGCCAGCAGCAGACGGGACAGGGAGGACGAGCAGTACTTC. Encoded protein: CASSRRDREDEQYF.

V gene TRBV5-4 combines with J gene TRBJ1-1; TRBD1 matches 8 bases. The CDR3 loop spans 16 amino acids. Per the germline V gene, CDR1 is SGHNT and CDR2 is YYREEE (reference sequence). Unmatched junction bases numbered 10, after V lost 3 bases and J lost 3 bases. CDR3 amino acids: CASSSDRVGPDTEAFF. The CDR3 bases are TGTGCCAGCAGCTCGGACAGGGTAGGCCCTGACACTGAAGCTTTCTTT.

The chain is built from TRBV9 and TRBJ2-3, with unresolved D. Germline loops: CDR1 SGDLS, CDR2 YYNGEE. This CDR3 contains 16 residues. The V gene lost 1 base and the J gene lost 4 bases, with 16 bases spanning the gap. DNA for the CDR3: TGTGCCAGCAGCGTAAATCCGTCGCAAATTCCAGATACGCAGTATTTT. Translating it yields CASSVNPSQIPDTQYF.

The rearrangement joins TRBV5-5 to TRBJ1-2, with D unclear. The CDR3 has 15 amino acids. With 4 bases removed from V and 8 bases from J, the gap between germline ends came to 21 bases. CDR1 and CDR2 (germline): SGHKS, YYEKEE (reference sequence). The CDR3 reads CASSIALEGTKGYTF. The CDR3, as DNA: TGTGCCAGCAGCATCGCCCTCGAGGGAACGAAGGGCTACACCTTC.

V is TRBV28 and J is TRBJ2-7; a weak D match, TRBD1 (5 bases). V was trimmed by 4 bases and J by 4 bases, leaving 17 bases between them. The CDR3 consists of 15 residues. CDR1 MDHEN and CDR2 SYDVKM come from the germline V gene. Written as DNA, the CDR3 is TGTGCCAGCAGTTACAATGTGGGGCGGACATACGAGCAGTACTTC. Translated, it gives CASSYNVGRTYEQYF.

This CDR3 reads CASSPDRNDEQFF. The CDR3 nucleotides read TGTGCCAGCAGCCCGGACAGGAACGATGAGCAGTTCTTC. V usage is TRBV7-9 and J usage is TRBJ2-1; 7 nucleotides agree with TRBD1. Germline CDR1 and CDR2: SEHNR and FQNEAQ (reference sequence). This CDR3 is built from 13 residues. V shed 5 bases and J 8 bases; nucleotides not matched to a gene: 6.

DNA of the CDR3: TGTGCCAGCGAGACAGGGGAGCAGTTCTTC. The encoded protein is CASETGEQFF. This chain links TRBV6-1 with TRBJ2-1; the match to TRBD1 covers 7 bases. Germline CDR1 MNHNS, CDR2 SASEGT. The junction had 2 bases not matched to a gene; V was cut back by 8 bases and J by 10 bases. The CDR3 extends over 10 amino acids.

The chain recombines TRBV4-3 with TRBJ2-2; 8 positions agree with TRBD1. The CDR3 is 16 amino acids. Trimming removed 3 bases from V and 4 bases from J; junction bases left unmatched: 7. The germline V gene has CDR1 LGHNA and CDR2 YSLEER. Written as DNA, the CDR3 is TGCGCCAGCAGCCACCTTGGGCAGGGGGCCACCGGGGAGCTGTTTTTT. Translation: CASSHLGQGATGELFF.

The sample holds a few counts of this clone. V is TRBV19 and J is TRBJ1-4, with D perhaps matching TRBD1 (6 bases). CDR3 length equals 17 residues. The V and J ends lost 5 bases and 0 bases respectively, with 16 bases between them. Germline values: CDR1 LNHDA, CDR2 SQIVND (reference sequence). CDR3 region: CASSVHRVVTTNEKLFF. CDR3 coding DNA: TGTGCCAGTAGTGTCCACAGGGTAGTAACAACTAATGAAAAACTGTTTTTT.

As for this clone: Other DNA sequences from this sample encode an identical CDR3 as well. The CDR3 reads CASSPGTSGSGEQFF. DNA for the CDR3: TGTGCCAGCAGTCCCGGGACTAGCGGGAGTGGTGAGCAGTTCTTC. The chain employs TRBV27 and TRBJ2-1; 14 nucleotides match TRBD2. This CDR3 is built from 15 residues. The trim removed 5 bases at V and 9 bases at J, leaving 6 bases unmatched. Germline lookup yields CDR1 MNHEY and CDR2 SMNVEV (reference sequence).